A single T cell receptor beta chain is shown here with its context. Its antigen is unknown. The sample belongs to a study of cytomegalovirus exposure and HLA in healthy donors. Study-level findings and limits: Because they were indistinguishable, some V segments, including TRBV6-2 and TRBV6-3, were excluded. In an earlier analysis, about 87% or about 30%: the productive usage of most TCR beta V segments.

V was trimmed by 5 bases and J by 10 bases, leaving 20 bases between them. There are 15 residues in the CDR3. CDR1 and CDR2 (germline): MDHEN, SYDVKM. Both 60 Vbeta primers and 13 Jbeta primers went into the PCR. TCRdb keeps only in-frame clones here, not all; method: immunoSEQ multiplex PCR. This sample has under 60,000 clones; approximately 80% occur once, and the top ten carry 2.9%. The V gene is TRBV28, the J gene TRBJ1-4; a possible D gene is TRBD1 (5 bases). The sequence was collected from a man in his forties or fifties in good health and CMV-seronegative. The sequenced sample consisted of PBMCs. The CDR3 DNA reads TGTGCCAGCAGTGCCCCTGTCGGGGGTCGGGGAAAACTGTTTTTT. Residues: CASSAPVGGRGKLFF.